These 27 T cell receptor beta chains came from one sample sequenced in a study of blood T cell repertoires in COVID-19. Method: immunoSEQ multiplex PCR; TCRdb's copy keeps in-frame clones and lacks some. This sample yields about 260,000 clones, of which around 84% are seen a single time; under 5% belongs to the top ten. The material sequenced was peripheral blood. Receptor source: a man aged 60 to 69 with acute or convalescent COVID-19.

V usage is TRBV6-5 and J usage is TRBJ1-6, with TRBD1 identical over 11 bases. Trimming at V came to 4 bases and at J to 9 bases, leaving 8 bases not matched to a gene. The CDR3 spans 16 residues. Germline-derived CDR1 and CDR2 are MNHEY and SVGAGI. DNA of the CDR3: TGTGCCAGCAGTTTACAAACCGGGACAGGGGGTTCACCCCTCCACTTT. Translating gives CASSLQTGTGGSPLHF.

This clone appeared once. This chain joins TRBV9 and TRBJ1-5; D gene unclear. The length of the CDR3 is 14 residues. With 4 bases removed from V and 6 bases from J, the gap between germline ends came to 14 bases. CDR1 and CDR2 from the germline V gene are SGDLS and YYNGEE. CDR3 in DNA: TGTGCCAGCAGCCCCAACGAGAGGTCTCAGCCCCAGCATTTT. Protein sequence: CASSPNERSQPQHF.

This rearrangement joins TRBV5-1 to TRBJ2-5; TRBD2 matches at 8 bases. Trimming cost V 0 bases and J 5 bases; bases outside gene matches: 6. The germline gives CDR1 SGHRS, CDR2 YFSETQ. The CDR3 is 15 amino acids. The CDR3 DNA reads TGCGCCAGCAGCTTGGCCGGGAGGGGGTCTGAGACCCAGTACTTC. Protein: CASSLAGRGSETQYF.

The chain employs TRBV27 and TRBJ1-4, with D possibly being TRBD1 (5 bases). Trimming took off 6 bases at V and 8 bases at J, with 16 bases between the two ends. This CDR3 has 14 amino acids. Germline CDR1 reads MNHEY; CDR2 reads SMNVEV (reference sequence). The CDR3: CASRTYRSEEKLFF. The CDR3, as DNA: TGTGCCAGCAGGACTTACAGGTCGGAAGAAAAACTGTTTTTT.

This clone was observed once. Relative to the germline gene, one junction end is altered; a read error may explain this. The V call is TRBV10-3, the J call TRBJ2-7; TRBD1 matches 7 bases. CDR3 length equals 14 residues. Germline V gene sequence: CDR1 ENHRY, CDR2 SYGVKD. For the CDR3, the DNA is TGTGCCATCAGTGATAGGACAGGAGGCCACGAGCGGTACTTC. This gives the protein CAISDRTGGHERYF.

The chain carries TRBV19 and TRBJ2-1, with D hard to call. CDR1 is LNHDA and CDR2 is SQIVND in the germline V gene (reference sequence). The CDR3 is made up of 14 amino acids. Trimming took off 3 bases at V and 2 bases at J, with 8 bases between the two ends. The CDR3 nucleotides read TGTGCCAGTAGTATCGGTCGAGCCTACAATGAGCAGTTCTTC. Translated, it gives CASSIGRAYNEQFF.

This clone occurred a few times. V usage is TRBV19 and J usage is TRBJ1-3; D gene unclear. This CDR3 contains 15 residues. Trimming stripped 3 bases from V and 2 bases from J, with 11 bases between. Germline CDR1 and CDR2: LNHDA and SQIVND (reference sequence). Written as DNA, the CDR3 is TGTGCCAGTAGTATGGTCGCGGGCGCTGGAAACACCATATATTTT. Its protein is CASSMVAGAGNTIYF. Full variable domain (outside the CDR3, taken from reference TRBV19 and TRBJ1-3): DGGITQSPKYLFRKEGQNVTLSCEQNLNHDAMYWYRQDPGQGLRLIYYSQIVNDFQKGDIAEGYSVSREKKESFPLTVTSAQKNPTAFYLCASSMVAGAGNTIYFGEGSWLTVV.

The chain carries TRBV5-6 and TRBJ2-3; D is perhaps TRBD2 (6 bases). The CDR3 length is 14 residues. Trimming stripped 2 bases from V and 6 bases from J, with 13 bases between. Germline V gives CDR1 SGHDT, CDR2 YYEEEE. CDR3 DNA: TGTGCCAGCAGCTTCGCTTCAAGCGGGGATACGCAGTATTTT. It yields the protein CASSFASSGDTQYF.

J is TRBJ2-7 and V is TRBV5-4; D is possibly TRBD1 (6 bases). Germline loops: CDR1 SGHNT, CDR2 YYREEE (reference sequence). The V end lost 2 bases, the J end lost 2 bases, and 14 bases lay between the germline ends. The CDR3 covers 15 residues. Written as DNA, the CDR3 is TGTGCCAGCAGCTTTGGGCAGGGGCGCACCTACGAGCAGTACTTC. This codes for CASSFGQGRTYEQYF.

J is TRBJ2-6 and V is TRBV19; D unresolved. The CDR3 has 15 residues. V dropped 1 base and J dropped 0 bases, with 4 bases sitting between them. Germline values: CDR1 LNHDA, CDR2 SQIVND (reference sequence). The CDR3 here is CASSIANSGANVLTF. In DNA form, the CDR3 reads TGTGCCAGTAGTATAGCTAACTCTGGGGCCAACGTCCTGACTTTC.

The chain combines TRBV5-6 with TRBJ2-7; TRBD2 might be the D (6 bases). Germline-derived CDR1 and CDR2 are SGHDT and YYEEEE. V lost 3 bases, J lost 5 bases, and 9 bases lay in between. The CDR3 loop spans 12 amino acids. The CDR3 sequence: CASSWGGNEQYF. Here the CDR3 DNA reads TGTGCCAGCAGCTGGGGCGGGAACGAGCAGTACTTC.

The chain is built from TRBV11-2 and TRBJ2-1; possibly TRBD1 for D (6 bases). Germline loops: CDR1 SGHAT, CDR2 FQNNGV. Trimming removed 5 bases at V and 0 bases at J, with 11 bases between. This CDR3 comprises 15 residues. As DNA, the CDR3 is TGTGCCAGCAGCATACAGGGAAGCTCCTACAATGAGCAGTTCTTC. It translates to CASSIQGSSYNEQFF.

The CDR3: CASSAQGRNTGELFF. DNA for the CDR3: TGTGCCAGCAGTGCCCAGGGGCGGAACACCGGGGAGCTGTTTTTT. The V gene is TRBV2, the J gene TRBJ2-2, with D possibly TRBD1 on 6 matching bases. Looked up from germline, CDR1 is SNHLY and CDR2 is FYNNEI. The V and J ends lost 4 bases and 1 base respectively, with 10 bases between them. This CDR3 spans 15 amino acids.

V usage is TRBV27 and J usage is TRBJ1-5; tentatively, D is TRBD1 (6 bases). The CDR3 has 17 amino acids. The germline CDR1 and CDR2 sequences are MNHEY and SMNVEV (reference sequence). V lost 5 bases to trimming and J lost 0 bases, with 17 bases between them. CDR3 loop: CASSPFGTPYSNQPQHF. CDR3 in DNA: TGTGCCAGCAGTCCCTTCGGGACACCTTATAGCAATCAGCCCCAGCATTTT.

The V gene is TRBV21-1, the J gene TRBJ2-1; TRBD2 was called by the table and not checked on the DNA. TRBV21-1 is a recognized pseudogene. There are 11 residues in the CDR3. This CDR3 is CARGRVNEQFF. The DNA of the CDR3 is TGTGCCAGGGGGAGGGTCAATGAGCAGTTCTTC.

The DNA of the CDR3 is TGCGCCAGCAGCTCTGAACTGTTCGATAATTCACCCCTCCACTTT. It codes for CASSSELFDNSPLHF. V and J are TRBV5-1 and TRBJ1-6; D is unclear. The CDR3 is 15 residues long. The V gene's germline CDR1 is SGHRS and CDR2 YFSETQ. V was cut by 3 bases and J by 5 bases, with 12 bases left in between.

This chain uses TRBV5-1 with TRBJ2-3; D perhaps matches TRBD2 (6 bases). CDR1 and CDR2 (germline): SGHRS, YFSETQ. Deletions cut 3 bases from V and 4 bases from J, with 12 bases between. The CDR3 length is 14 residues. The chain's CDR3 is CASSYSSGADTQYF. In nucleotides, the CDR3 is TGCGCCAGCAGCTACTCGTCGGGGGCAGATACGCAGTATTTT.

The chain uses TRBV13 and TRBJ2-7, with D tentatively TRBD2 (7 bases). The CDR3 loop spans 14 amino acids. V was pared by 5 bases and J by 7 bases, with 18 bases between. Germline V gene sequence: CDR1 PRHDT, CDR2 FYEKMQ (reference sequence). Here the CDR3 DNA reads TGTGCCAGCAGCCCCGGGACACAGGGAGGGGAGCAGTACTTC. It is translated as CASSPGTQGGEQYF.

This clone was counted once. This sequence joins TRBV2 and TRBJ1-1, with D possibly being TRBD1 (5 bases). Germline V lookup: CDR1 SNHLY, CDR2 FYNNEI. V was cut by 7 bases and J by 1 base, with 13 bases left in between. The CDR3 has 14 residues. The DNA for the CDR3 is TGTGCCAGCAAGTTCGTTACAGGGAACACTGAAGCTTTCTTT. This encodes CASKFVTGNTEAFF.

This clone was counted once. The chain is built from TRBV30 and TRBJ2-1; weak D call: TRBD2 (5 bases). V gave up 7 bases and J gave up 3 bases, with 10 bases separating them. CDR3 length: 12 amino acids. The germline V gene has CDR1 GTSNPN and CDR2 SVGIG (reference sequence). CDR3 amino acids: CAFYRGYNEQFF. The CDR3 DNA follows: TGTGCCTTTTACCGGGGCTACAATGAGCAGTTCTTC.

The chain couples TRBV7-3 to TRBJ2-6; D is undetermined. V lost 5 bases and J 2 bases, leaving 10 bases between the germline ends. The length of the CDR3 is 15 residues. Looked up from germline, CDR1 is SGHTA and CDR2 is FQGTGA. The CDR3 region is CASSPRAAGANVLTF. The CDR3 region has the DNA TGTGCCAGCAGCCCCCGTGCGGCTGGGGCCAACGTCCTGACTTTC.

This sequence joins TRBV2 and TRBJ1-4, with a tentative D call TRBD1 (5 bases). V was shortened by 3 bases and J by 7 bases, with 12 bases between the two germline ends. The CDR3 covers 14 residues. Germline CDR1 reads SNHLY; CDR2 reads FYNNEI. CDR3 sequence reads: CASSDLGEGEKLFF. The CDR3 bases are TGTGCCAGCAGTGACTTAGGGGAGGGTGAAAAACTGTTTTTT.

V and J are TRBV19 and TRBJ1-5, with 7 bases fitting TRBD1. Germline V CDR1 and CDR2: LNHDA, SQIVND (reference sequence). CDR3 length: 13 residues. V was pared by 5 bases and J by 6 bases, with 4 bases of the junction left unmatched. Here the CDR3 reads CASSHGQVQPQHF. Here the CDR3 DNA reads TGTGCCAGTAGTCACGGACAGGTTCAGCCCCAGCATTTT.

The chain couples TRBV19 to TRBJ2-7, with 7 positions matching TRBD1. Looked up from germline, CDR1 is LNHDA and CDR2 is SQIVND (reference sequence). Germline trimming cut 7 bases from V and 4 bases from J; bases unmatched to any gene: 13. This CDR3 comprises 15 residues. The CDR3 loop is CASNSRDRPMYEQYF. CDR3 DNA: TGTGCCAGTAACAGCCGGGACAGACCAATGTACGAGCAGTACTTC. Using reference TRBV19 and TRBJ2-7 for the parts outside the CDR3, the full variable domain is DGGITQSPKYLFRKEGQNVTLSCEQNLNHDAMYWYRQDPGQGLRLIYYSQIVNDFQKGDIAEGYSVSREKKESFPLTVTSAQKNPTAFYLCASNSRDRPMYEQYFGPGTRLTVT.

On this clone: Other DNA sequences in this specimen translate into the identical CDR3. V is TRBV11-2 and J is TRBJ1-2; a weak D match, TRBD1 (6 bases). The CDR3 extends over 14 amino acids. Trimming took 1 base from V and 2 from J, leaving 8 bases between them. The germline V gene encodes CDR1 SGHAT and CDR2 FQNNGV. Written as DNA, the CDR3 is TGTGCCAGCAGCTTAGGGGGGCCAAACTATGGCTACACCTTC. Translation gives CASSLGGPNYGYTF.

This chain connects TRBV6-1 to TRBJ2-7, with 7 bases matching TRBD1. CDR1 is MNHNS and CDR2 is SASEGT in the germline V gene. V was pared by 3 bases and J by 3 bases, with 11 bases of the junction left unmatched. The CDR3 loop spans 16 amino acids. CDR3 sequence (DNA): TGTGCCAGCAGTGATTTTTTTGGGACAGTTCACTACGAGCAGTACTTC. Translation: CASSDFFGTVHYEQYF.

This clone was seen a handful of times. The genes are TRBV5-1 and TRBJ1-1, with D unclear. The CDR3 contains 13 residues. Trimming removed 3 bases from V and 0 bases from J, with 6 bases in between. Germline V gene lookup returns CDR1 SGHRS and CDR2 YFSETQ. CDR3 DNA: TGCGCCAGCAGCTCCCAGGTGAACACTGAAGCTTTCTTT. Protein sequence: CASSSQVNTEAFF.